A selection of T cell receptor beta chains follows, all from one sample in a study of shared clonotypes between healthy human individuals. Assay: immunoSEQ multiplex PCR; the TCRdb copy retains only in-frame clones and omits some. The sample has about 2.5 million clones, less than 95% seen once. The sequenced sample consisted of naive CD4+ T cells from PBMCs. These TCRs come from a man aged 18 to 30 in good health. Some clones in this sample may be carry-over from other donors' samples. CDR3s include the opening cysteine and the closing phenylalanine or tryptophan. The D gene is left open where the match is weak. The size of a clone is reported for some rows only, either as once, few or many, or as a class for expanded clones.

>-|TRBJ2-5|TRBV21-1|-
CASSNEGDQETQYF
TGTGCCAGCAGCAACGAGGGGGACCAAGAGACCCAGTACTTC
>TRBD2|TRBJ2-3|TRBV7-6|-
CASSLGLAGDTQYF
TGTGCCAGCAGCCTCGGACTAGCGGGAGATACGCAGTATTTT
>-|TRBJ1-2|TRBV10-3|-
CAISEGLPYGYTF
TGTGCCATCAGTGAAGGCCTACCCTATGGCTACACCTTC
>-|TRBJ1-1|TRBV6-5|-
CASSYSGATVWAFF
TGTGCCAGCAGTTATTCTGGGGCGACAGTGTGGGCTTTCTTT
>TRBD1|TRBJ2-3|TRBV7-8|-
CASSRRQGYTDTQYF
TGTGCCAGCAGCCGACGACAGGGATACACAGATACGCAGTATTTT
>-|TRBJ2-7|TRBV29-1|once
CSVEDIIGSPSSYEQYF
TGCAGCGTTGAAGATATTATCGGCAGTCCCTCCTCCTACGAGCAGTACTTC
>-|TRBJ2-7|TRBV5-6|-
CASSPDSGSSAYEQYF
TGTGCCAGCAGCCCCGACTCGGGTAGTTCCGCCTACGAGCAGTACTTC
>TRBD1|TRBJ2-7|TRBV7-9|-
CASSLLRDSYEQYF
TGTGCCAGCAGCTTACTCCGGGACAGCTACGAGCAGTACTTC
>-|TRBJ1-2|TRBV4-1|-
CASSLGPSGGYTF
TGCGCCAGCAGCCTGGGGCCCTCGGGCGGCTACACCTTC
>-|TRBJ1-4|TRBV7-8|-
CASSLTSTNEKLFF
TGTGCCAGCAGCTTGACCTCAACTAATGAAAAACTGTTTTTT
>TRBD2|TRBJ2-3|TRBV19|-
CASSPASGRRTDTQYF
TGTGCCAGTAGTCCCGCTAGCGGGAGGCGTACAGATACGCAGTATTTT
>TRBD1|TRBJ1-6|TRBV25-1|-
CASSVSGGRSPLHF
TGTGCCAGCAGTGTGTCAGGGGGCAGGTCACCCCTCCACTTT
>-|TRBJ2-1|TRBV21-1|-
CASSNILAGQGNEQFF
TGTGCCAGCAGCAATATCTTGGCAGGGCAAGGCAATGAGCAGTTCTTC
>-|TRBJ1-5|TRBV7-2|-
CASTLGSGRPQHF
TGTGCCAGCACCTTGGGGTCGGGGAGGCCCCAGCATTTT
>-|TRBJ1-2|TRBV4-1|few
CASSQGLSGPLGRDYGYTF
TGCGCCAGCAGCCAAGGGCTATCGGGACCCTTGGGCAGGGACTATGGCTACACCTTC
>-|TRBJ1-1|TRBV7-2|-
CASSFILFVGGNTEAFF
TGTGCCAGCAGCTTTATCCTATTCGTAGGCGGGAACACTGAAGCTTTCTTT
>-|TRBJ2-5|TRBV10-2|-
CASSEKTGLDQETQYF
TGCGCCAGCAGTGAAAAGACTGGACTTGATCAAGAGACCCAGTACTTC
>-|TRBJ2-3|TRBV6-1|-
CASSSRAGSTDTQYF
TGTGCCAGCAGTTCGCGGGCGGGGAGCACAGATACGCAGTATTTT
>-|TRBJ2-3|TRBV7-9|-
CASSLAGATDTQYF
TGTGCCAGCAGCTTAGCGGGAGCCACAGATACGCAGTATTTT
>-|TRBJ1-2|TRBV18|once
CASSPSSAVYGYTF
TGTGCCAGCTCACCCTCCAGCGCCGTCTATGGCTACACCTTC
>-|TRBJ2-7|TRBV30|-
CAWEPAAGAYEQYF
TGTGCCTGGGAACCGGCGGCAGGGGCTTACGAGCAGTACTTC
>-|TRBJ1-3|TRBV7-9|once
CASSKASGNTIYF
TGTGCCAGCAGCAAGGCCTCTGGAAACACCATATATTTT
>-|TRBJ2-2|TRBV29-1|-
CSVVTQAANTGELFF
TGCAGCGTTGTCACCCAGGCCGCGAACACCGGGGAGCTGTTTTTT
>-|TRBJ1-2|TRBV6-1|-
CASSERGEDPIFYGYTF
TGTGCCAGCAGTGAAAGAGGGGAGGACCCCATCTTCTATGGCTACACCTTC
>-|TRBJ2-1|TRBV7-9|-
CASSPGQYSYNEQFF
TGTGCCAGCAGCCCCGGACAGTACTCCTACAATGAGCAGTTCTTC
>-|TRBJ2-1|TRBV19|-
CASSRGLAGYNEQFF
TGTGCCAGTAGTAGGGGCTTGGCAGGGTACAATGAGCAGTTCTTC
>-|TRBJ2-5|TRBV2|-
CASSYTPGPSGETQYF
TGTGCCAGCAGTTACACCCCGGGACCTTCGGGGGAGACCCAGTACTTC
>TRBD2|TRBJ2-5|TRBV7-4|-
CASSLILWGGRVYF
TGTGCCAGCAGCTTAATATTATGGGGGGGACGAGTGTACTTC
>TRBD2|TRBJ2-7|TRBV4-1|once
CASSQDPGLVYEQYF
TGCGCCAGCAGCCAAGACCCAGGACTAGTCTACGAGCAGTACTTC
>-|TRBJ2-7|TRBV6-5|-
CASSYAGRASEQYF
TGTGCCAGCAGTTATGCGGGACGAGCAAGTGAGCAGTACTTC
>-|TRBJ2-3|TRBV9|-
CASSVVADNTDTQYF
TGTGCCAGCAGCGTAGTAGCGGATAACACAGATACGCAGTATTTT
>TRBD1|TRBJ2-4|TRBV19|-
CASSIRQGKVAKNIQYF
TGTGCCAGTAGTATCCGACAGGGTAAAGTAGCCAAAAACATTCAGTACTTC
>-|TRBJ1-4|TRBV10-3|-
CAISPEQVPNEKLFF
TGTGCCATCAGTCCTGAACAGGTTCCTAATGAAAAACTGTTTTTT
>TRBD1|TRBJ2-7|TRBV9|-
CASSSRAAGGFLGEQYF
TGTGCCAGCAGCTCCCGAGCGGCAGGGGGCTTTCTCGGCGAGCAGTACTTC
>TRBD1|TRBJ2-2|TRBV18|-
CASSPPGTGNTGELFF
TGTGCCAGCTCACCTCCCGGGACAGGGAACACCGGGGAGCTGTTTTTT
>TRBD1|TRBJ1-2|TRBV19|-
CASSPSGQPNYGYTF
TGTGCCAGTAGTCCCTCGGGACAGCCTAACTATGGCTACACCTTC
>-|TRBJ2-7|TRBV28|once
CASSQEFYEQYF
TGTGCCAGCAGCCAGGAATTCTACGAGCAGTACTTC
>-|TRBJ2-1|TRBV4-1|-
CASNPAGTSYNEQFF
TGCGCCAGCAACCCAGCCGGGACTTCCTACAATGAGCAGTTCTTC
>-|TRBJ2-7|TRBV28|-
CASSLSGGSWEQYF
TGTGCCAGCAGTTTATCGGGCGGTTCATGGGAGCAGTACTTC
>TRBD1|TRBJ1-1|TRBV28|once
CASSRARGPLTEAFF
TGTGCCAGCAGCCGAGCTAGGGGGCCTCTCACTGAAGCTTTCTTT
>-|TRBJ2-1|TRBV19|-
CASSEGGSYNEQFF
TGTGCCAGTAGTGAGGGAGGCTCCTACAATGAGCAGTTCTTC
>-|TRBJ1-1|TRBV7-9|-
CATFKNTEAFF
TGTGCCACCTTCAAGAACACTGAAGCTTTCTTT
>-|TRBJ1-5|TRBV6-1|-
CASSETVYSNQPQHF
TGTGCCAGCAGTGAAACGGTGTATAGCAATCAGCCCCAGCATTTT
>-|TRBJ1-1|TRBV2|-
CASSEWGHTEAFF
TGTGCCAGCAGTGAATGGGGGCACACTGAAGCTTTCTTT
>-|TRBJ1-2|TRBV18|-
CASSLQTVSYGYTF
TGTGCCAGCTCACTCCAGACAGTATCCTATGGCTACACCTTC
>TRBD1|TRBJ2-7|TRBV11-1|-
CASSTPGTGTVEQYF
TGTGCCAGCAGCACCCCCGGGACAGGGACAGTTGAGCAGTACTTC
>-|TRBJ2-7|TRBV28|once
CASSSQGTRYEQYF
TGTGCCAGCAGTTCTCAGGGAACCCGCTACGAGCAGTACTTC
>TRBD1|TRBJ1-5|TRBV28|-
CASRPGQGANQPQHF
TGTGCCAGCAGACCGGGACAGGGGGCGAATCAGCCCCAGCATTTT
>TRBD1|TRBJ1-1|TRBV5-5|-
CASSLALGQVLVNTEAFF
TGTGCCAGCAGCTTGGCCTTGGGACAGGTCCTGGTGAACACTGAAGCTTTCTTT
>TRBD2|TRBJ2-7|TRBV7-3|-
CASSYGLAYEQYF
TGTGCCAGCAGCTACGGACTAGCGTACGAGCAGTACTTC
>-|TRBJ1-2|TRBV7-3|once
CASSLTTVGSNGYTF
TGTGCCAGCAGCTTAACGACGGTGGGAAGCAATGGCTACACCTTC
>-|TRBJ1-2|TRBV15|-
CATSQGSAGNGYTF
TGTGCCACCAGCCAAGGGTCCGCTGGGAACGGCTACACCTTC
>-|TRBJ2-3|TRBV2|-
CASSERRVSTDTQYF
TGTGCCAGCAGTGAACGGCGGGTAAGCACAGATACGCAGTATTTT